These T cell receptor beta chains were read from a single sample in a study of cytomegalovirus exposure and HLA in healthy donors. The table came from immunoSEQ multiplex PCR; TCRdb's copy has only in-frame clones and leaves some out. The sample carries roughly 110,000 clones, 70% to 80% recorded once. The source material was PBMCs. Receptors were obtained from a man aged 18-30 years in good health and CMV-seronegative. CDR3s include the opening cysteine and the closing phenylalanine or tryptophan. The D gene is left open where the match is weak. Rows give clone size only sometimes, using once, few, many, or a class for an expanded clone.

size: .
V: TRBV6-5
D: TRBD1
J: TRBJ2-5
DNA: TGTGCCAGCAGTTACCTACAGGGGCCCCAAGCGACCCAGTACTTC
CDR3: CASSYLQGPQATQYF

size: few
V: TRBV5-6
D: .
J: TRBJ2-1
DNA: TGTGCCAGCAGCTTGGGTACAGATGAGCAGTTCTTC
CDR3: CASSLGTDEQFF

size: .
V: TRBV4-3
D: TRBD1
J: TRBJ2-7
DNA: TGCGCCAGCAGCCAAGCCCGGACAGGGGGTGTCTACGAGCAGTACTTC
CDR3: CASSQARTGGVYEQYF

size: .
V: TRBV4-2
D: .
J: TRBJ1-4
DNA: TGTGCCAGCAGCTCGGGAGCAACTAATGAAAAACTGTTTTTT
CDR3: CASSSGATNEKLFF

size: .
V: TRBV19
D: TRBD1
J: TRBJ2-5
DNA: TGTGCCTCTACGACAGGGACAGCCCAGTACTTC
CDR3: CASTTGTAQYF

size: .
V: TRBV10-3
D: TRBD2
J: TRBJ2-7
DNA: TGTGCCATCACTACGGGGGGACCAGGGATCCACGAGCAGTACTTC
CDR3: CAITTGGPGIHEQYF

size: .
V: TRBV27
D: .
J: TRBJ1-2
DNA: TGTGCCAGCAGTCCGACGGGGGGGCCGAGCTATGGCTACACCTTC
CDR3: CASSPTGGPSYGYTF

size: .
V: TRBV6-1
D: .
J: TRBJ2-7
DNA: TGTGCCAGCAGTGTAGGAGGGACCTCCTACGAGCAGTACTTC
CDR3: CASSVGGTSYEQYF

size: .
V: TRBV10-1
D: .
J: TRBJ1-6
DNA: TGCGCCAGCAAAGCACAGGGTACCTATAATTCACCCCTCCACTTT
CDR3: CASKAQGTYNSPLHF

size: once
V: TRBV2
D: .
J: TRBJ2-1
DNA: TGTGCCAGCAGGGCAAGCAGCGGAGCGAGAGGAGGGGGCCGTAATGAGCAGTTCTTC
CDR3: CASRASSGARGGGRNEQFF

size: .
V: TRBV6-4
D: .
J: TRBJ2-5
DNA: TGTGCCAGCATCCGTGAAGCCTTGGAGCAGTACTTC
CDR3: CASIREALEQYF